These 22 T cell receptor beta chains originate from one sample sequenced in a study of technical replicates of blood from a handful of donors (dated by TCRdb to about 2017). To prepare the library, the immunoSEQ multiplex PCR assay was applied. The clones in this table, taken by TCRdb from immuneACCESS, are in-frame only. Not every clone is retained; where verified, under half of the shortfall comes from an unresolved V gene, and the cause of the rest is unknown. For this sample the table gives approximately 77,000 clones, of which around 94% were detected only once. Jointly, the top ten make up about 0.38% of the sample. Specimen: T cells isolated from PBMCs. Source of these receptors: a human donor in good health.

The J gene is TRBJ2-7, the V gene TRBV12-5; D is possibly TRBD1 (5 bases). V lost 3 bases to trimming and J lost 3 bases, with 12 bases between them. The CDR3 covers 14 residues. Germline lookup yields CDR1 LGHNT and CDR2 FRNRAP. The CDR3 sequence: CASGFRVGNYEQYF. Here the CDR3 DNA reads TGTGCTAGTGGTTTCAGGGTGGGGAACTACGAGCAGTACTTC.

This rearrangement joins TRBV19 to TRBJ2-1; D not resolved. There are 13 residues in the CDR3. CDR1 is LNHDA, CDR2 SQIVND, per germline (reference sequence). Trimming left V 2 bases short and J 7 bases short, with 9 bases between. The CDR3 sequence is CASSILSGNEQFF. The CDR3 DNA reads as TGTGCCAGTAGTATACTTTCAGGTAATGAGCAGTTCTTC.

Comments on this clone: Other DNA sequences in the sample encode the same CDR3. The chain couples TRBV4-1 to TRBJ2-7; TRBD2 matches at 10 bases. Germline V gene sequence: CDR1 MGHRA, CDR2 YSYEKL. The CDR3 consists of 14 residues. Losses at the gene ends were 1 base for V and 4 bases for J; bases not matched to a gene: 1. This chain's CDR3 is CASSQGLAGYEQYF. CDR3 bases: TGCGCCAGCAGCCAAGGACTAGCGGGTTACGAGCAGTACTTC.

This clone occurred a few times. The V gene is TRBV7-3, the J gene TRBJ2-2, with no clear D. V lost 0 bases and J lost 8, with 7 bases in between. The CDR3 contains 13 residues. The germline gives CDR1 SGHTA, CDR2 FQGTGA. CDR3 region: CASSLTLQGELFF. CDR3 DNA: TGTGCCAGCAGCTTAACGTTACAGGGGGAGCTGTTTTTT.

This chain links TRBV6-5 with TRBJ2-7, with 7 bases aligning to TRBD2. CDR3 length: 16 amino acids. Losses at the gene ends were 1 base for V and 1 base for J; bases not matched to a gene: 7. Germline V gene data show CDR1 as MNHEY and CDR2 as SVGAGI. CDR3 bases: TGTGCCAGCAGTTACTATTCGCAGGGAGGGTCCTACGAGCAGTACTTC. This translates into CASSYYSQGGSYEQYF.

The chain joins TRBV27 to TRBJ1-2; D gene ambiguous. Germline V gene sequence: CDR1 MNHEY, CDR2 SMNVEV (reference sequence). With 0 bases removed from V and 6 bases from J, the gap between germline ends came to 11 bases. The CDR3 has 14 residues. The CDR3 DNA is TGTGCCAGCAGTTTATCGGCCGGGTTAGATGGCTACACCTTC. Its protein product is CASSLSAGLDGYTF.

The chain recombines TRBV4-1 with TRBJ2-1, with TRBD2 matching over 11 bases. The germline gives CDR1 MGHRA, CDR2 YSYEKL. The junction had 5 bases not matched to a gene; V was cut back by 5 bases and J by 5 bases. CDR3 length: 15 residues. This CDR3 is CASSGGTSGNNEQFF. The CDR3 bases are TGCGCCAGCAGCGGTGGGACTAGCGGAAACAATGAGCAGTTCTTC.

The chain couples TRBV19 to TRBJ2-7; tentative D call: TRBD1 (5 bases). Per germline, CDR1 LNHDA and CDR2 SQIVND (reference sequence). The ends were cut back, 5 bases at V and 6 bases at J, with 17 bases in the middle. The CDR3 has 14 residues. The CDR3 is CASSVQGLGSEQYF. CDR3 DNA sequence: TGTGCCAGTAGTGTGCAGGGATTAGGCTCCGAGCAGTACTTC.

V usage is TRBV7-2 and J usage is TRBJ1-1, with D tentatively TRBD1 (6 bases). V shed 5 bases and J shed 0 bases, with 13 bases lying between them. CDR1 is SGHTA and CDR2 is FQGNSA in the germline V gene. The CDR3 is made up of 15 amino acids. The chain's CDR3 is CASSTTGTMNTEAFF. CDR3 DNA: TGTGCCAGCAGCACCACCGGGACAATGAACACTGAAGCTTTCTTT.

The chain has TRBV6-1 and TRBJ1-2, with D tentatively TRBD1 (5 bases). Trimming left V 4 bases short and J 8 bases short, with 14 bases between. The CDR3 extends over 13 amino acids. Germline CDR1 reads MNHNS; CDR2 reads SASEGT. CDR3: CASSADSPMGYTF. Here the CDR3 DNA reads TGTGCCAGCAGTGCTGACAGCCCTATGGGCTACACCTTC.

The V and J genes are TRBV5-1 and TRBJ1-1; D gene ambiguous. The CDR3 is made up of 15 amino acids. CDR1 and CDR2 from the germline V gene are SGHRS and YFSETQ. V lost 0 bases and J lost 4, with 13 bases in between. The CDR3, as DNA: TGCGCCAGCAGCTTGGACCCAGAGGGCATCACTGAAGCTTTCTTT. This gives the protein CASSLDPEGITEAFF.

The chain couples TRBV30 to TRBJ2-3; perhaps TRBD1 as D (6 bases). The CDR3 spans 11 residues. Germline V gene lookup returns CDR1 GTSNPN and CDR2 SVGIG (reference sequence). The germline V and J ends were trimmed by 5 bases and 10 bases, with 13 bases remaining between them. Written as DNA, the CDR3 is TGTGCCTGGGCTGAGGGGGACCCGCAGTATTTT. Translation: CAWAEGDPQYF. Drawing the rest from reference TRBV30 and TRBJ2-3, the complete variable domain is SQTIHQWPATLVQPVGSPLSLECTVEGTSNPNLYWYRQAAGRGLQLLFYSVGIGQISSEVPQNLSASRPQDRQFILSSKKLLLSDSGFYLCAWAEGDPQYFGPGTRLTVL.

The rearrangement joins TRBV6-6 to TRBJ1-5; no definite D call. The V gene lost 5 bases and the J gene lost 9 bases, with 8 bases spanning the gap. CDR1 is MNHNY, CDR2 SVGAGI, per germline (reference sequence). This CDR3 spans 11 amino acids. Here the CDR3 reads CASSEGAPQHF. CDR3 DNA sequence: TGTGCCAGCAGTGAGGGAGCGCCCCAGCATTTT.

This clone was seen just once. The CDR3 DNA follows: TGCGCCAGCAGCTTGGTGGTCCCGGGTTCACCCCTCCACTTT. Its translation: CASSLVVPGSPLHF. V is TRBV5-1 and J is TRBJ1-6; no clear D gene. Trimming shortened V by 0 bases and J by 9 bases, and 10 bases separated the two germline ends. Germline CDR1 reads SGHRS; CDR2 reads YFSETQ. CDR3 length: 14 residues.

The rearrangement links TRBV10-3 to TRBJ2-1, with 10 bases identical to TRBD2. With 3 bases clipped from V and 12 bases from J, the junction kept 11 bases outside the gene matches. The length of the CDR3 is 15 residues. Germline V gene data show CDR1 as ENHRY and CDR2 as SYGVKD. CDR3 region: CAISDTGTSDFVQFF. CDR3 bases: TGTGCCATCAGTGATACCGGGACTAGCGATTTTGTGCAGTTCTTC.

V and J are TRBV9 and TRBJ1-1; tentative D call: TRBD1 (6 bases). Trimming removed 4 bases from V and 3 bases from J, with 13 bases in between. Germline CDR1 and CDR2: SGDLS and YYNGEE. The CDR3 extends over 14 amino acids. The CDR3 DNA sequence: TGTGCCAGCAGCTTTTACAGGGAGTACACTGAAGCTTTCTTT. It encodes CASSFYREYTEAFF.

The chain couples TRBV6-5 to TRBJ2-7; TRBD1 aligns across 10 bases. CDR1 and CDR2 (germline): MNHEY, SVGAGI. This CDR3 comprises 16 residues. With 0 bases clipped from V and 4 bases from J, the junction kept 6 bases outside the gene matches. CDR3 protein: CASSYSTGGLTYEQYF. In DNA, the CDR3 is TGTGCCAGCAGTTACTCGACAGGGGGCCTAACATACGAGCAGTACTTC.

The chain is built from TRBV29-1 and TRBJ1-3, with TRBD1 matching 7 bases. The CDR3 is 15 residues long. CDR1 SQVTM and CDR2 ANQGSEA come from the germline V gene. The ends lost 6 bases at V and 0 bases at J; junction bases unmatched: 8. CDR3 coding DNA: TGCAGCGTCGACGGGACAGCTCACTCTGGAAACACCATATATTTT. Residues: CSVDGTAHSGNTIYF.

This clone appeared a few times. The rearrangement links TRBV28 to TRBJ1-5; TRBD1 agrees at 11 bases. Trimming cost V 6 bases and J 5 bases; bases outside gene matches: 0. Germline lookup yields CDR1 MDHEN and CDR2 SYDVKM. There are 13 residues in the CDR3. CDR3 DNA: TGTGCCAGCAGGGGACAGGGGGATCAGCCCCAGCATTTT. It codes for CASRGQGDQPQHF.

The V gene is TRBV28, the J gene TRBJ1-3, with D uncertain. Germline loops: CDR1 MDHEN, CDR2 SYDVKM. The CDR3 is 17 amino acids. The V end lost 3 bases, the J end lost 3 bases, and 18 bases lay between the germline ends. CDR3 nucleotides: TGTGCCAGCAGTTTCCCCAGTTTCCCTTTTCTTGGAAACACCATATATTTT. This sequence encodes CASSFPSFPFLGNTIYF.

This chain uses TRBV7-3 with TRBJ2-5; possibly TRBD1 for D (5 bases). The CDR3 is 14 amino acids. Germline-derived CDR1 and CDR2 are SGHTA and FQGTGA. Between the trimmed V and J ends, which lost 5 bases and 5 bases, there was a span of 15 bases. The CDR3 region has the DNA TGTGCCAGCAGCCTAGGGTATGGGGCCGAGACCCAGTACTTC. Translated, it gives CASSLGYGAETQYF. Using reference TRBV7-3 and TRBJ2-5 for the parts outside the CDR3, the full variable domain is GAGVSQTPSNKVTEKGKYVELRCDPISGHTALYWYRQSLGQGPEFLIYFQGTGAADDSGLPNDRFFAVRPEGSVSTLKIQRTERGDSAVYLCASSLGYGAETQYFGPGTRLLVL.

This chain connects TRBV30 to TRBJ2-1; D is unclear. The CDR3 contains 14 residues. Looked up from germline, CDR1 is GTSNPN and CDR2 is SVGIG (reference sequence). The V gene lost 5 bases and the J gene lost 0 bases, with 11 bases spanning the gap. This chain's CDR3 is CAWVPGFSYNEQFF. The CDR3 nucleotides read TGTGCCTGGGTCCCAGGTTTCTCCTACAATGAGCAGTTCTTC. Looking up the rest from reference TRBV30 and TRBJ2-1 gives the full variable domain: SQTIHQWPATLVQPVGSPLSLECTVEGTSNPNLYWYRQAAGRGLQLLFYSVGIGQISSEVPQNLSASRPQDRQFILSSKKLLLSDSGFYLCAWVPGFSYNEQFFGPGTRLTVL.